This TCR beta chain was documented in a study of blood T cell repertoires in COVID-19. Background on the study: Samples taken during acute and convalescent COVID-19 were collected in the United States, Italy and Spain.

The CDR3 runs to 13 residues. With 8 bases removed from V and 2 bases from J, the gap between germline ends came to 13 bases. The germline V gene has CDR1 SNHLY and CDR2 FYNNEI. Everyone who took part was 18 to 89 years old, and they came from 20 to 25 US areas. The table came from immunoSEQ multiplex PCR; TCRdb's copy has only in-frame clones and leaves some out. The sample carries hundreds of thousands of clones, roughly nine tenths recorded once. This TCR derives from a man aged 25 to 40 who had recovered from COVID-19. What was sequenced was PBMCs or T cells enriched from blood (not recorded which). The chain combines TRBV2 with TRBJ2-7, with a weak D call TRBD1 (6 bases). The CDR3 here is CASQTDSPYEQYF. CDR3 bases: TGTGCCAGCCAAACGGACAGTCCCTACGAGCAGTACTTC.